One sample yielded the 31 T cell receptor beta chains listed below, sequenced in a study of immune heterogeneity within non-small cell lung tumors. Template input was genomic DNA from bulk tumor (around 640 ng per sample). Several biopsies were collected from each primary tumor during surgery. They were spaced as far apart as possible within the tumor mass. Their non-small cell lung cancer was newly diagnosed and untreated, and the patients underwent curative surgery. Multiplex PCR (32 V and 13 J primers) was used to amplify the TCR beta CDR3. TCRdb analysed the multiplex PCR reads with MiXCR anew, one entry per CDR3 protein. This sample has 15,000 or so distinct CDR3 sequences, with over 25% found just once. Material: lung tumor tissue. The receptors were gathered from a man in his forties with non-small cell lung cancer.

This clonotype showed up just a few times. The chain joins TRBV11-2 to TRBJ1-6; 7 bases are shared with TRBD1. The V gene end was trimmed by 2 bases and the J gene end by 7 bases; junction bases not matched to a gene: 5. Germline values: CDR1 SGHAT, CDR2 FQNNGV. CDR3 length: 15 residues. This chain's CDR3 is CASSLSPGQNSPLHF. The CDR3 DNA reads as TGTGCCAGCAGCTTATCACCGGGACAGAATTCACCCCTCCACTTT.

This clonotype showed up many times. The rearrangement links TRBV29-1 to TRBJ2-1; D unresolved. The CDR3 runs to 13 residues. Trimming stripped 0 bases from V and 0 bases from J, with 3 bases between. Germline CDR1 is SQVTM and CDR2 is ANQGSEA. CDR3 sequence reads: CSVEDSSYNEQFF. The CDR3, as DNA: TGCAGCGTTGAAGATAGCTCCTACAATGAGCAGTTCTTC.

This clonotype is termed medium-sized. The chain joins TRBV12-3 or TRBV12-4 to TRBJ2-1; TRBD2 matches 13 bases. This CDR3 contains 15 residues. The V gene end was trimmed by 4 bases and the J gene end by 9 bases; junction bases not matched to a gene: 6. As DNA, the CDR3 is TGTGCCAGCAGTTACGGACTAGCGGGAGTCCTTGAGCAGTTCTTC. Protein: CASSYGLAGVLEQFF.

The table lists this clonotype with a count of one. At one of its ends the junction is not consistent with the germline gene, which may arise from a read error. V usage is TRBV20-1 and J usage is TRBJ1-1, with 7 positions matching TRBD1. Germline-derived CDR1 and CDR2 are DFQATT and SNEGSKA (reference sequence). The CDR3 has 12 amino acids. The CDR3 is CSAYRQGTDAFF. CDR3 nucleotides: TGCAGTGCTTACCGACAGGGCACTGACGCTTTCTTT.

This clonotype showed up many times. This chain links TRBV7-3 with TRBJ2-3, with TRBD2 matching over 9 bases. The CDR3 sequence is 16 residues long. Unmatched junction bases numbered 6, after V lost 1 base and J lost 4 bases. Germline values: CDR1 SGHTA, CDR2 FQGTGA. CDR3 coding DNA: TGTGCCAGCAGCTTAAATGGCGGGAGGGCAGCAGATACGCAGTATTTT. Its protein product is CASSLNGGRAADTQYF.

This clonotype appeared many times. This rearrangement joins TRBV10-1 to TRBJ1-1, with D unclear. The CDR3 length is 12 residues. The V gene lost 6 bases and the J gene lost 1 base, with 6 bases spanning the gap. Germline V gene sequence: CDR1 WNHNN, CDR2 SYGVQD (reference sequence). CDR3 residues: CASSERNTEAFF. The CDR3 DNA is TGCGCCAGCAGCGAGCGGAACACTGAAGCTTTCTTT.

The J gene is TRBJ2-3, the V gene TRBV7-2; TRBD2 matches at 8 bases. CDR3 size: 15 residues. With 4 bases clipped from V and 7 bases from J, the junction kept 10 bases outside the gene matches. Germline V gene lookup returns CDR1 SGHTA and CDR2 FQGNSA. CDR3 protein: CASSSHQREIYTQYF. CDR3 sequence (DNA): TGTGCCAGCAGCTCCCACCAGCGGGAGATTTATACGCAGTATTTT. The variable domain in full, completed from reference TRBV7-2 and TRBJ2-3, reads GAGVSQSPSNKVTEKGKDVELRCDPISGHTALYWYRQSLGQGLEFLIYFQGNSAPDKSGLPSDRFSAERTGGSVSTLTIQRTQQEDSAVYLCASSSHQREIYTQYFGPGTRLTVL.

This clonotype qualifies as medium-sized. The chain uses TRBV6-1 and TRBJ2-7, with 11 bases matching TRBD2. Germline CDR1 is MNHNS and CDR2 is SASEGT. The CDR3 sequence is 18 residues long. V trimming: 1 base; J trimming: 2 bases; junction bases outside the gene matches: 10. CDR3 residues: CASSEGLGGLAGTYEQYF. Written as DNA, the CDR3 is TGTGCCAGCAGTGAAGGATTGGGAGGACTAGCGGGCACCTACGAGCAGTACTTC.

Regarding this clonotype: A clone one base away is much larger, so this may be a read error. The chain recombines TRBV7-2 with TRBJ1-4, with D perhaps TRBD1 (5 bases). Germline-derived CDR1 and CDR2 are SGHTA and FQGNSA. This CDR3 has 15 amino acids. Written as DNA, the CDR3 is TGTGCCAACAGCAGGCAGGGAGGCACTAATGAAAAACTGTTTTTT. It yields the protein CANSRQGGTNEKLFF.

This clonotype was observed at least ten times. The chain carries TRBV2 and TRBJ1-5; D uncertain. The V gene's germline CDR1 is SNHLY and CDR2 FYNNEI. The V gene lost 6 bases and the J gene lost 3 bases, with 12 bases spanning the gap. The CDR3 spans 14 residues. The DNA of the CDR3 is TGTGCCAGCAGGGACCGGGCCTTCAATCAGCCCCAGCATTTT. Translation gives CASRDRAFNQPQHF.

The V gene is TRBV6-5, the J gene TRBJ2-2, with 7 bases lining up with TRBD1. CDR1 and CDR2 (germline): MNHEY, SVGAGI. Losses at the gene ends were 2 bases for V and 7 bases for J; bases not matched to a gene: 10. The CDR3 totals 16 residues. The CDR3 coding sequence is TGTGCCAGCAGTTACGGCCAGGGGGTGCGTGGCGGGGAGCTGTTTTTT. This codes for CASSYGQGVRGGELFF.

In its sample, this clonotype is medium-sized. The chain carries TRBV6-6 and TRBJ2-1; D may match TRBD1 or TRBD2 (6 bases each). From germline, CDR1 is MNHNY and CDR2 SVGAGI (reference sequence). V was trimmed by 2 bases and J by 7 bases, leaving 12 bases between them. The CDR3 loop spans 14 amino acids. The CDR3 DNA reads as TGTGCCAGCAGTTACCGCGGAGGGGGTAATGAGCAGTTCTTC. This gives the protein CASSYRGGGNEQFF.

This clonotype was counted a few times. V usage is TRBV5-4 and J usage is TRBJ2-7, with D uncertain. V shed 0 bases and J shed 0 bases, with 16 bases lying between them. The CDR3 is 17 amino acids. CDR1 is SGHNT, CDR2 YYREEE, per germline (reference sequence). CDR3 residues: CASSLGGRQDVSYEQYF. The CDR3 DNA reads as TGTGCCAGCAGCTTGGGGGGTCGGCAGGACGTCTCCTACGAGCAGTACTTC.

By share, this clonotype counts as medium-sized (0.01 to 0.1%). The CDR3 nucleotides read TGTGCCAGCAGCCCACGGGACCGCGAGCAGTTCTTC. This sequence encodes CASSPRDREQFF. The chain employs TRBV3-1 and TRBJ2-1; D could derive from TRBD1 or TRBD2 (5 bases each). Between the trimmed V and J ends, which lost 4 bases and 10 bases, there was a span of 11 bases. Germline V CDR1 and CDR2: LGHDT, YNNKEL (reference sequence). The CDR3 contains 12 residues.

By sample share, this clonotype is medium-sized. The gene calls are TRBV20-1 and TRBJ2-7, with 8 bases matching TRBD1. V dropped 2 bases and J dropped 4; count of bases not matched to a gene: 7. CDR1 is DFQATT, CDR2 SNEGSKA, per germline (reference sequence). The CDR3 covers 14 residues. CDR3 DNA: TGCAGTGCTAGACCAGGGGGCTTATCATACGAGCAGTACTTC. Translating gives CSARPGGLSYEQYF.

In its sample, this clonotype was seen once. A clone one base away is much larger, so this may be a read error. The chain combines TRBV7-2 with TRBJ1-5; D is undetermined. V was cut by 3 bases and J by 6 bases, with 9 bases left in between. Germline CDR1 and CDR2: SGHTA and FQGNSA. The CDR3 spans 13 residues. The CDR3 sequence: CASSFPGAQPQHF. The CDR3 DNA sequence: TGTGCCAGCAGCTTCCCCGGTGCTCAGCCCCAGCATTTT.

Ten or more counts support this clonotype. J is TRBJ1-1 and V is TRBV12-3 or TRBV12-4; D uncertain. The V and J ends lost 6 bases and 0 bases respectively, with 8 bases between them. This CDR3 has 13 amino acids. CDR3 in DNA: TGTGCCAGCAGCGCCTCTTTGAACACTGAAGCTTTCTTT. Encoded protein: CASSASLNTEAFF.

This clonotype turned up a few times. The chain links TRBV6-1 to TRBJ2-1; no clear D gene. The CDR3 consists of 14 residues. V was cut by 6 bases and J by 1 base, with 10 bases left in between. Germline CDR1 MNHNS, CDR2 SASEGT. The CDR3 here is CASRADGSYNEQFF. CDR3 coding DNA: TGTGCCAGCAGGGCGGACGGATCCTACAATGAGCAGTTCTTC.

This clonotype has more than one count but fewer than ten. One base away lies a much larger clone, so this may be a sequencing read error. The J gene is TRBJ1-4, the V gene TRBV7-2; the match to TRBD1 covers 8 bases. The length of the CDR3 is 15 residues. Germline CDR1 is SGHTA and CDR2 is FQGNSA. Here the CDR3 DNA reads TGTGCCAGCAGCGACCCCAGGGGGCTACGGGAAAAAATGTTTTTT. The encoded protein is CASSDPRGLREKMFF.

This clonotype is labeled as medium-sized. The rearrangement uses TRBV9 and TRBJ1-2, with TRBD1 as a possible D gene (6 bases). V lost 1 base to trimming and J lost 0 bases, with 10 bases between them. The CDR3 has 15 residues. Germline CDR1 and CDR2: SGDLS and YYNGEE. In DNA, the CDR3 is TGTGCCAGCAGCGTACTGGACAGAGCTAACTATGGCTACACCTTC. Translated, it gives CASSVLDRANYGYTF.

The chain carries TRBV18 and TRBJ2-1; D is unclear. This CDR3 has 14 residues. Trimming stripped 3 bases from V and 3 bases from J, with 9 bases between. Germline loops: CDR1 KGHSH, CDR2 LQKENI. The CDR3 DNA follows: TGTGCCAGCTCACCTGACCTAAGCTACAATGAGCAGTTCTTC. It codes for CASSPDLSYNEQFF.

With regard to this clonotype: Possible read error: a much larger clone is one base away. The gene calls are TRBV12-3 or TRBV12-4 and TRBJ1-1; tentative D call: TRBD1 (5 bases). This CDR3 is 15 amino acids long. V lost 5 bases and J lost 5, with 18 bases in between. The CDR3 sequence: CASSALTRVSTEAFF. The CDR3, as DNA: TGTGCCAGCAGTGCACTCACCAGGGTATCGACTGAAGCTTTCTTT.

This chain joins TRBV4-2 and TRBJ1-1; TRBD1 might be the D (5 bases). The CDR3 has 14 amino acids. CDR1 LGHNA and CDR2 YNFKEQ come from the germline V gene. The V gene lost 3 bases and the J gene lost 2 bases, with 10 bases spanning the gap. The CDR3, as DNA: TGTGCCAGCAGCCATCGCGGACAAAACACTGAAGCTTTCTTT. Protein: CASSHRGQNTEAFF.

The chain employs TRBV9 and TRBJ2-2; D remains ambiguous. There are 15 residues in the CDR3. Trimming cost V 0 bases and J 4 bases, with 10 bases left between them. Germline values: CDR1 SGDLS, CDR2 YYNGEE. CDR3 nucleotides: TGTGCCAGCAGCGTAGGATCCACCGGCACCGGGGAGCTGTTTTTT. This encodes CASSVGSTGTGELFF. Supplemented by reference TRBV9 and TRBJ2-2, the full variable domain reads DSGVTQTPKHLITATGQRVTLRCSPRSGDLSVYWYQQSLDQGLQFLIQYYNGEERAKGNILERFSAQQFPDLHSELNLSSLELGDSALYFCASSVGSTGTGELFFGEGSRLTVL.

Concerning this clonotype itself: A much larger clone differs by one base, so this may be a read error. The V and J genes are TRBV20-1 and TRBJ1-1, with D unclear. Trimming cost V 6 bases and J 5 bases, with 13 bases left between them. Germline V lookup: CDR1 DFQATT, CDR2 SNEGSKA (reference sequence). CDR3 length equals 12 residues. The CDR3 sequence is CSAPELGTEAFF. The CDR3 DNA sequence: TGCAGTGCGCCTGAGCTAGGGACTGAAGCTTTCTTT.

Concerning this clonotype itself: This may be a read error, as it is one base from a much larger clone. The V and J genes are TRBV6-1 and TRBJ2-5, with 9 positions matching TRBD1. This CDR3 is 17 amino acids long. In germline, CDR1 is MNHNS, CDR2 SASEGT. CDR3 coding DNA: TGTGCCAGCAGTGAAGCGGGACAGGGATATAGTCAAGAGACCCGGTACTTC. Translation: CASSEAGQGYSQETRYF.

A remark on this clonotype: A much more abundant neighbour one base away suggests this may be a read error. The chain carries TRBV11-3 and TRBJ2-7; D may be TRBD2 (6 bases). This CDR3 spans 13 amino acids. Germline V gene lookup returns CDR1 SGHNT and CDR2 YENEEA. In DNA, the CDR3 is TGTGCCAACAGCTTATTCGGGGGTTTGGAGCAGTACTTC. This gives the protein CANSLFGGLEQYF.

As for this clonotype: A much larger clone lies one base from this, so it may be a read error. The chain recombines TRBV29-1 with TRBJ2-1; D is ambiguous. Germline V CDR1 and CDR2: SQVTM, ANQGSEA. The CDR3 extends over 11 amino acids. Trimming took off 4 bases at V and 10 bases at J, with 11 bases between the two ends. CDR3: CSVAPTKEQFF. The CDR3 DNA reads as TGCAGCGTTGCGCCTACCAAAGAGCAGTTCTTC.

Notes on this clonotype: The conserved phenylalanine or tryptophan is not found at the CDR3 terminus, so this likely reflects a read error. The rearrangement joins TRBV11-2 to TRBJ2-5; no clear D. The CDR3 loop spans 12 amino acids. The germline CDR1 and CDR2 sequences are SGHAT and FQNNGV. V was cut by 1 base and J by 5 bases, with 5 bases left in between. CDR3 residues: CASSLGRETQYS. CDR3 bases: TGTGCCAGCAGCTTAGGCAGGGAGACCCAGTACTCC.

A remark on this clonotype: Possible read error: a much larger clone is one base away. This chain uses TRBV7-9 with TRBJ1-3, with TRBD1 matching 8 bases. The CDR3 runs to 15 residues. J gave up 2 bases and V 1 base, and 1 base lay outside the gene matches. The V gene's germline CDR1 is SEHNR and CDR2 FQNEAQ (reference sequence). The DNA of the CDR3 is TGTGCCAGCAGCTTAGTGGGACAGGCTGGAAACACCATATATTTT. It is translated as CASSLVGQAGNTIYF.

The V gene is TRBV11-2, the J gene TRBJ2-5; no clear D gene. V shed 1 base and J shed 1 base, with 1 base lying between them. The CDR3 totals 12 residues. Germline CDR1 SGHAT, CDR2 FQNNGV. In DNA form, the CDR3 reads TGTGCCAGCAGCTTAGCCCAAGAGACCCAGTACTTC. It translates to CASSLAQETQYF. Full variable domain (rest looked up from reference TRBV11-2 and TRBJ2-5): EAGVAQSPRYKIIEKRQSVAFWCNPISGHATLYWYQQILGQGPKLLIQFQNNGVVDDSQLPKDRFSAERLKGVDSTLKIQPAKLEDSAVYLCASSLAQETQYFGPGTRLLVL.